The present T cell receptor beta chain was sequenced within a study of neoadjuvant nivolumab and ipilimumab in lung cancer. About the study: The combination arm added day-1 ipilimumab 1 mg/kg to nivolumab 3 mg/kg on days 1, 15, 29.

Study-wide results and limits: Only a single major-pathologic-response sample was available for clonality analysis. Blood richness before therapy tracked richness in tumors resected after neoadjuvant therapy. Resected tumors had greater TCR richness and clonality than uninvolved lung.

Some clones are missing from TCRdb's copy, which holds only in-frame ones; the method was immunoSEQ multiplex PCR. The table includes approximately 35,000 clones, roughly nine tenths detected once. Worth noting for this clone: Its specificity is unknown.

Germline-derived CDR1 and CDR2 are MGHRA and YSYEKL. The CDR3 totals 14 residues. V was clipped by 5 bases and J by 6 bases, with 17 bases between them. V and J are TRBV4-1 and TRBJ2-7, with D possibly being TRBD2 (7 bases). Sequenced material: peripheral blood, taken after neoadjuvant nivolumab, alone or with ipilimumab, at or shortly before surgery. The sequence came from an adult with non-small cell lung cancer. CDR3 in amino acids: CASSDRGAGSEQYF. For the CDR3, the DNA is TGCGCCAGCAGCGACCGGGGGGCCGGAAGCGAGCAGTACTTC.